These T cell receptor beta chains were read from a single sample in a study of cytomegalovirus exposure and HLA in healthy donors. Assay used: immunoSEQ multiplex PCR; TCRdb lists only in-frame clones, some missing. The sample holds around 63,000 clones; more than 65% are singletons and the top ten take roughly 3%. The sample consisted of PBMCs. These receptor sequences come from a woman aged 25 to 39 in good health and CMV-seronegative. Each CDR3 is given with its conserved first and last residue. A D gene is named only where the DNA matches it firmly. Rows may omit the clone size; those that give it use once, few, many or a size class.

J | size | D | V | CDR3 | DNA
TRBJ2-1 | - | TRBD1 | TRBV5-1 | CASSLGDRGSNEQFF | TGCGCCAGCAGCTTGGGGGACAGGGGAAGCAATGAGCAGTTCTTC
TRBJ2-1 | - | TRBD2 | TRBV5-4 | CASSSRTSGAPGHNEQFF | TGTGCCAGCAGCTCCCGGACTAGCGGAGCCCCGGGCCACAATGAGCAGTTCTTC
TRBJ1-5 | few | TRBD1 | TRBV19 | CATTGTGGKGNQPQHF | TGTGCCACGACCGGGACAGGGGGGAAGGGCAATCAGCCCCAGCATTTT
TRBJ1-2 | - | - | TRBV4-3 | CASSQDWGTLSVYTF | TGCGCCAGCAGCCAAGATTGGGGGACTCTCTCGGTCTACACCTTC
TRBJ1-2 | - | TRBD1 | TRBV6-5 | CASSFKYRGYGYTF | TGTGCCAGCAGTTTCAAATACAGGGGCTATGGCTACACCTTC
TRBJ1-3 | - | - | TRBV30 | CAWTSGKAGNTIYF | TGTGCCTGGACCTCAGGGAAAGCTGGAAACACCATATATTTT
TRBJ2-1 | once | - | TRBV9 | CASSVEPGWSYNEQFF | TGTGCCAGCAGCGTAGAGCCAGGGTGGTCCTACAATGAGCAGTTCTTC
TRBJ1-1 | - | TRBD1 | TRBV11-2 | CASSFTGGSRTEAFF | TGTGCCAGCAGCTTTACAGGGGGATCGAGGACTGAAGCTTTCTTT
TRBJ1-1 | - | - | TRBV6-1 | CASSLLNRNTEAFF | TGTGCCAGCAGCCTACTCAATCGGAACACTGAAGCTTTCTTT
TRBJ1-2 | - | - | TRBV7-5 | CVRSVRDREGDSYGYTF | TGTGTCAGAAGCGTACGGGACAGGGAAGGGGATTCCTATGGCTACACCTTC
TRBJ1-2 | - | TRBD1 | TRBV7-9 | CASRRGLEDGYTF | TGTGCCAGCAGAAGGGGGCTGGAGGATGGCTACACCTTC